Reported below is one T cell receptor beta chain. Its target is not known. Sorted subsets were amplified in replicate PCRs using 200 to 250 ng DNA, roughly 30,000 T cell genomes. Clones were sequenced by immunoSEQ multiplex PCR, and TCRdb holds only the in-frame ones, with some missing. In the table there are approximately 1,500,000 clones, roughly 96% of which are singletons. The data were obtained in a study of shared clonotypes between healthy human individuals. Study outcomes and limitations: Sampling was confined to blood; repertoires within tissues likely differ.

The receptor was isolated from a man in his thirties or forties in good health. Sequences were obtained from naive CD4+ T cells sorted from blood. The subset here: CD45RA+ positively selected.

As DNA, the CDR3 is TGCGCCAGCAGCCTGGGACTAGCAGACCCTCCGGATACGCAGTATTTT. Encoded protein: CASSLGLADPPDTQYF. The chain combines TRBV5-1 with TRBJ2-3; the match to TRBD2 covers 9 bases. Germline lookup yields CDR1 SGHRS and CDR2 YFSETQ. Trimming cost V 4 bases and J 6 bases; bases outside gene matches: 12. The CDR3 has 16 amino acids.